The 30 T cell receptor beta chains presented below share a single source sample, sequenced in a study of CD8+ T cells in alopecia areata. Treatment denoted: oral pan-JAK inhibitor, 5-10 mg twice daily. Following RNA extraction, reverse transcription yielded cDNA that acted as the sequencing template. Assay used: immunoSEQ multiplex PCR; TCRdb lists only in-frame clones, some missing. The sample includes about 140,000 clones, 45% to 60% of them seen just once. The source material was CD8+ T cells sorted from blood, sampled at week 4, from a patient treated with tofacitinib. These receptors were obtained from a human donor with alopecia areata.

The V call is TRBV7-9, the J call TRBJ1-2; D unclear. Germline loops: CDR1 SEHNR, CDR2 FQNEAQ (reference sequence). The V and J ends lost 5 bases and 5 bases respectively, with 12 bases between them. The length of the CDR3 is 13 residues. This CDR3 reads CASSQAEGYGYTF. Written as DNA, the CDR3 is TGTGCCAGCAGCCAGGCGGAGGGTTATGGCTACACCTTC.

For this clone: Distinct nucleotide sequences in the sample also encode this CDR3. The chain uses TRBV7-9 and TRBJ1-2, with TRBD1 matching 9 bases. Germline values: CDR1 SEHNR, CDR2 FQNEAQ (reference sequence). Germline trimming cut 4 bases from V and 2 bases from J; bases unmatched to any gene: 2. This CDR3 contains 14 residues. CDR3 coding DNA: TGTGCCAGCAGCTCCGGACAGGGGAACTATGGCTACACCTTC. It translates to CASSSGQGNYGYTF. Combining the CDR3 with reference TRBV7-9 and TRBJ1-2 gives the whole variable domain DTGVSQNPRHKITKRGQNVTFRCDPISEHNRLYWYRQTLGQGPEFLTYFQNEAQLEKSRLLSDRFSAERPKGSFSTLEIQRTEQGDSAMYLCASSSGQGNYGYTFGSGTRLTVV.

The chain recombines TRBV30 with TRBJ2-1; D remains ambiguous. Germline V lookup: CDR1 GTSNPN, CDR2 SVGIG (reference sequence). The V end was cut by 4 bases, the J end by 4 bases, with 8 bases between. This CDR3 contains 12 residues. CDR3: CAWTPDYNEQFF. The CDR3 DNA reads TGTGCCTGGACCCCCGATTACAATGAGCAGTTCTTC.

This clone was counted once. This chain links TRBV10-1 with TRBJ2-3; 7 positions match TRBD2. With V trimmed by 2 bases and J by 10 bases, 3 bases remained unmatched. The length of the CDR3 is 12 residues. Germline V lookup: CDR1 WNHNN, CDR2 SYGVQD (reference sequence). CDR3 bases: TGCGCCAGCAGTGAGGGGGAGGGCCCGCAGTATTTT. Amino acids: CASSEGEGPQYF.

V gene TRBV25-1 combines with J gene TRBJ1-2, with 11 nucleotides matching TRBD1. The CDR3 totals 14 residues. V gave up 4 bases and J gave up 6 bases; unmatched junction bases: 4. Germline-derived CDR1 and CDR2 are MGHDK and SYGVNS. CDR3 bases: TGTGCCAGCAGTGTCGGACAGGGGGCAAATGGCTACACCTTC. This gives the protein CASSVGQGANGYTF.

A few counts support this clone. This chain uses TRBV29-1 with TRBJ1-2; D is unresolved. The CDR3 runs 13 residues. In germline, CDR1 is SQVTM, CDR2 ANQGSEA. V lost 1 base, J lost 3 bases, and 9 bases lay in between. This CDR3 reads CSVEGRTYYGYTF. As DNA, the CDR3 is TGCAGCGTTGAAGGGAGAACTTACTATGGCTACACCTTC.

CDR3 loop: CASSDQSLAVGYEQYF. Here the CDR3 DNA reads TGTGCCAGCAGTGACCAATCTTTAGCGGTTGGGTACGAGCAGTACTTC. V and J are TRBV6-1 and TRBJ2-7; TRBD2 might be the D (6 bases). The CDR3 loop spans 16 amino acids. V shed 3 bases and J shed 4 bases, with 19 bases lying between them. Germline V gene sequence: CDR1 MNHNS, CDR2 SASEGT.

The chain couples TRBV9 to TRBJ2-2, with TRBD1 matching over 9 bases. Germline CDR1 is SGDLS and CDR2 is YYNGEE. V was clipped by 4 bases and J by 5 bases; unmatched bases: 9. The CDR3 contains 16 residues. For the CDR3, the DNA is TGTGCCAGCAGCCCGCGGGACAGGGAACGGACCGGGGAGCTGTTTTTT. Amino acid sequence: CASSPRDRERTGELFF.

The J gene is TRBJ1-2, the V gene TRBV30; 7 bases line up with TRBD1. Germline CDR1 reads GTSNPN; CDR2 reads SVGIG (reference sequence). Trimming at V came to 2 bases and at J to 4 bases, leaving 10 bases not matched to a gene. The length of the CDR3 is 15 residues. The CDR3 here is CAWSRSGTASYGYTF. DNA of the CDR3: TGTGCCTGGAGTCGGTCCGGGACAGCCTCCTATGGCTACACCTTC.

This clone occurred once. The V gene is TRBV15, the J gene TRBJ1-5; 8 bases align to TRBD1. V was clipped by 1 base and J by 0 bases; unmatched bases: 8. CDR1 is LNHNV, CDR2 YYDKDF, per germline (reference sequence). The CDR3 has 18 amino acids. The CDR3 protein is CATSRVDGTGYSNQPQHF. CDR3 DNA sequence: TGTGCCACCAGCAGAGTGGATGGGACAGGATATAGCAATCAGCCCCAGCATTTT.

This chain joins TRBV13 and TRBJ1-4; D possibly corresponds to TRBD1 (6 bases). V was pared by 4 bases and J by 1 base, with 10 bases between. CDR3 size: 15 residues. Germline lookup yields CDR1 PRHDT and CDR2 FYEKMQ (reference sequence). CDR3 protein: CASSSRTETNEKLFF. The CDR3 coding sequence is TGTGCCAGCAGCTCCCGGACAGAAACTAATGAAAAACTGTTTTTT. The complete variable domain, with remaining parts taken from reference TRBV13 and TRBJ1-4, reads AAGVIQSPRHLIKEKRETATLKCYPIPRHDTVYWYQQGPGQDPQFLISFYEKMQSDKGSIPDRFSAQQFSDYHSELNMSSLELGDSALYFCASSSRTETNEKLFFGSGTQLSVL.

This chain links TRBV5-1 with TRBJ1-5, with D uncertain. CDR1 and CDR2 (germline): SGHRS, YFSETQ. V lost 4 bases and J lost 6, with 14 bases in between. This CDR3 spans 14 amino acids. CDR3 nucleotides: TGCGCCAGCAGCCCCTCCGATTTCTCTCAGCCCCAGCATTTT. Translation gives CASSPSDFSQPQHF.

The sample holds a few counts of this clone. This rearrangement joins TRBV2 to TRBJ1-5, with 9 bases matching TRBD1. Trimming cost V 6 bases and J 0 bases; bases outside gene matches: 3. This CDR3 is 15 amino acids long. CDR1 and CDR2 (germline): SNHLY, FYNNEI. This CDR3 is CASRWTGDSNQPQHF. The CDR3 nucleotides are TGTGCCAGCAGATGGACAGGGGATAGCAATCAGCCCCAGCATTTT.

The rearrangement joins TRBV5-6 to TRBJ1-6, with D possibly TRBD1 on 6 matching bases. Trimming shortened V by 3 bases and J by 5 bases, and 12 bases separated the two germline ends. The CDR3 is 15 residues long. Germline lookup yields CDR1 SGHDT and CDR2 YYEEEE. CDR3 sequence: CASSSRGVHNSPLHF. The CDR3 nucleotides read TGTGCCAGCAGCTCCAGGGGAGTCCATAATTCACCCCTCCACTTT.

The J gene is TRBJ2-3, the V gene TRBV10-3, with 7 bases aligning to TRBD2. From germline, CDR1 is ENHRY and CDR2 SYGVKD. This CDR3 spans 15 amino acids. J gave up 0 bases and V 3 bases, and 3 bases lay outside the gene matches. The CDR3 nucleotides are TGTGCCATCAGTGACGGCGGGGGAAGCACAGATACGCAGTATTTT. Amino acid sequence: CAISDGGGSTDTQYF.

This clone was seen a handful of times. The chain is built from TRBV21-1 and TRBJ2-7; whether TRBD2, the table's D call, matches the DNA was not checked. TRBV21-1 is noted as a pseudogene. CDR3 length equals 16 residues. In DNA form, the CDR3 reads TGTGCCAGCAGCAAAGCGCTAATACTAGTTCCCTACGAGCAGTACTTC. This translates into CASSKALILVPYEQYF.

V and J are TRBV12-5 and TRBJ1-4; no reliable D call. This CDR3 has 16 amino acids. CDR1 is LGHNT, CDR2 FRNRAP, per germline. V lost 2 bases and J 5 bases, leaving 15 bases between the germline ends. The CDR3 sequence is CASGLLQTPNNEKLFF. The CDR3 DNA reads as TGTGCTAGTGGTTTGCTGCAGACACCGAACAATGAAAAACTGTTTTTT.

This chain's CDR3 is CASSPTSGGATEQFF. As DNA, the CDR3 is TGTGCCAGCAGCCCGACTAGCGGGGGGGCCACTGAGCAGTTCTTC. The rearrangement uses TRBV5-4 and TRBJ2-1, with TRBD2 matching 14 bases. Germline CDR1 and CDR2: SGHNT and YYREEE (reference sequence). Losses at the gene ends were 4 bases for V and 9 bases for J; bases not matched to a gene: 6. The CDR3 length is 15 residues.

This clone was detected a few times. The chain uses TRBV29-1 and TRBJ2-1, with 11 bases identical to TRBD1. The CDR3 loop spans 13 amino acids. V shed 7 bases and J 9 bases; nucleotides not matched to a gene: 8. The germline gives CDR1 SQVTM, CDR2 ANQGSEA. The CDR3 protein is CSEQDRGQGEQFF. In DNA, the CDR3 is TGCAGCGAGCAGGACAGGGGGCAGGGTGAGCAGTTCTTC.

The rearrangement joins TRBV30 to TRBJ2-7, with 11 bases aligning to TRBD1. The CDR3 totals 12 residues. Germline V gives CDR1 GTSNPN, CDR2 SVGIG (reference sequence). With V trimmed by 5 bases and J by 4 bases, 1 base remained unmatched. In nucleotides, the CDR3 is TGTGCCTGGGGACAGGGGGCTTACGAGCAGTACTTC. It translates to CAWGQGAYEQYF.

The sample holds a few counts of this clone. The V gene is TRBV5-6, the J gene TRBJ2-1; possibly TRBD1 or TRBD2 for D (6 bases each). V dropped 3 bases and J dropped 8 bases, with 12 bases sitting between them. The V gene's germline CDR1 is SGHDT and CDR2 YYEEEE. The CDR3 sequence is 13 residues long. The CDR3 DNA reads TGTGCCAGCAGCTCCGGAGGGGGGTATGAGCAGTTCTTC. It yields the protein CASSSGGGYEQFF.

This clone came up a few times. This chain joins TRBV6-1 and TRBJ2-7; 8 positions match TRBD1. The CDR3 runs to 15 residues. V shed 6 bases and J 6 bases; nucleotides not matched to a gene: 13. Germline V gene data show CDR1 as MNHNS and CDR2 as SASEGT. The CDR3: CASSPPLDRDGEQYF. The CDR3 DNA sequence: TGTGCCAGCAGCCCACCCCTGGACAGGGACGGCGAGCAGTACTTC.

V is TRBV2 and J is TRBJ2-5, with D tentatively TRBD2 (6 bases). V gave up 8 bases and J gave up 4 bases, with 17 bases separating them. CDR3 length equals 14 residues. In germline, CDR1 is SNHLY, CDR2 FYNNEI. The DNA for the CDR3 is TGTGCCAGCGACTCGGGTCGGAGGGTAGAGACCCAGTACTTC. Its protein is CASDSGRRVETQYF.

This chain uses TRBV29-1 with TRBJ2-5, with TRBD1 identical over 11 bases. With V trimmed by 3 bases and J by 3 bases, 3 bases remained unmatched. CDR3 length: 14 amino acids. Germline-derived CDR1 and CDR2 are SQVTM and ANQGSEA. CDR3 coding DNA: TGCAGCGTTGAGGGACAGGGGGTTGAAGAGACCCAGTACTTC. Its translation: CSVEGQGVEETQYF.

This clone was seen only a few times. V is TRBV6-1 and J is TRBJ2-2; a weak D match, TRBD1 (5 bases). The V end was cut by 4 bases, the J end by 2 bases, with 14 bases between. The germline CDR1 and CDR2 sequences are MNHNS and SASEGT. CDR3 length: 16 residues. CDR3 sequence (DNA): TGTGCCAGCAGTGGGGCAGGGTTGTCTAACACCGGGGAGCTGTTTTTT. Amino acid sequence: CASSGAGLSNTGELFF.

This clone is deemed medium-sized. The rearrangement links TRBV7-8 to TRBJ2-2; D remains unclear. This CDR3 is 16 amino acids long. Germline CDR1 SGHVS, CDR2 FQNEAQ. The V and J ends lost 3 bases and 3 bases respectively, with 14 bases between them. The CDR3 sequence: CASSFSWGPYTGELFF. The CDR3 nucleotides are TGTGCCAGCAGCTTTAGTTGGGGTCCGTACACCGGGGAGCTGTTTTTT.

This chain's CDR3 is CASSQVERQETQYF. CDR3 sequence (DNA): TGCGCCAGCAGCCAAGTAGAGAGACAAGAGACCCAGTACTTC. The V gene is TRBV4-3, the J gene TRBJ2-5, with no clear D. Germline V gene lookup returns CDR1 LGHNA and CDR2 YSLEER. Trimming removed 1 base from V and 2 bases from J, with 8 bases in between. This CDR3 has 14 residues.

This rearrangement joins TRBV7-8 to TRBJ1-5; D not resolved. The V and J ends lost 2 bases and 0 bases respectively, with 5 bases between them. Germline CDR1 and CDR2: SGHVS and FQNEAQ. CDR3 length: 14 amino acids. CDR3 bases: TGTGCCAGCAGCTTATATTATAGCAATCAGCCCCAGCATTTT. This gives the protein CASSLYYSNQPQHF. Filled out from reference TRBV7-8 and TRBJ1-5, the complete variable domain reads GAGVSQSPRYKVAKRGQDVALRCDPISGHVSLFWYQQALGQGPEFLTYFQNEAQLDKSGLPSDRFFAERPEGSVSTLKIQRTQQEDSAVYLCASSLYYSNQPQHFGDGTRLSIL.

The CDR3 loop reads CASSEGQPANSPLHF. CDR3 coding DNA: TGTGCCAGCAGTGAAGGACAACCAGCTAATTCACCCCTCCACTTT. The chain employs TRBV2 and TRBJ1-6; no reliable D call. The germline V and J ends were trimmed by 1 base and 6 bases, with 10 bases remaining between them. CDR3 size: 15 residues. Germline assignment: CDR1 SNHLY and CDR2 FYNNEI.

CDR3 region: CASSSLAGQESNYGYTF. The CDR3, as DNA: TGTGCCAGCAGCTCATTAGCGGGACAGGAGAGTAACTATGGCTACACCTTC. V and J are TRBV11-1 and TRBJ1-2, with 8 positions matching TRBD1. The trim removed 4 bases at V and 1 base at J, leaving 11 bases unmatched. Germline-derived CDR1 and CDR2 are SGHAT and FQDESV (reference sequence). This CDR3 spans 17 amino acids.